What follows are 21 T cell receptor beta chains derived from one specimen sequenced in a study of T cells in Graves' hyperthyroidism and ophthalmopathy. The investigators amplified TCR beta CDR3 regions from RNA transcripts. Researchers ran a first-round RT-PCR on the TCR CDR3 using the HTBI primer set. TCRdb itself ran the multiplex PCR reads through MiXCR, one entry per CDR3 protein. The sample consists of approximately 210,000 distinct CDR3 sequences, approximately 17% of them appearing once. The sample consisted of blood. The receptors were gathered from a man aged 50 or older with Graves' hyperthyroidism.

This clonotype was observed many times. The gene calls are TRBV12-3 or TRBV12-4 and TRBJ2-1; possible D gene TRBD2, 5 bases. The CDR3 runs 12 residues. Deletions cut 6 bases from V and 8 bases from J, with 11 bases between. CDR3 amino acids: CASSRRGDEQFF. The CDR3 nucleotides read TGTGCCAGCAGCCGTCGGGGAGATGAGCAGTTCTTC.

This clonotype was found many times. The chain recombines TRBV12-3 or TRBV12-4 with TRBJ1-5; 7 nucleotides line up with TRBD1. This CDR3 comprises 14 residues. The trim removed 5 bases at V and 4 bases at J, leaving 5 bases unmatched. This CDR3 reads CASSGGQQNQPQHF. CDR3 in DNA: TGTGCCAGCAGTGGGGGACAGCAAAATCAGCCCCAGCATTTT.

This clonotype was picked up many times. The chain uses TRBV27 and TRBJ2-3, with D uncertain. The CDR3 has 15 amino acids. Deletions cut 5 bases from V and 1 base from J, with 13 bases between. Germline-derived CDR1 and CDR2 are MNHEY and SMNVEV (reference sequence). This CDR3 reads CASSPRADGTDTQYF. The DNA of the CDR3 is TGTGCCAGCAGTCCCCGGGCCGACGGCACAGATACGCAGTATTTT.

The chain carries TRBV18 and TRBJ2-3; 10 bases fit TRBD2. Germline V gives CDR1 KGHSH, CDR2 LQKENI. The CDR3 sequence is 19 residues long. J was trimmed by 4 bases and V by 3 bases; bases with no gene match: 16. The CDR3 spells CASSPRTGLAGALPDTQYF. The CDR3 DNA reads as TGTGCCAGCTCACCCAGGACAGGCCTAGCGGGAGCACTTCCAGATACGCAGTATTTT. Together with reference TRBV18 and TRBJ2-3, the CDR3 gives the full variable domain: NAGVMQNPRHLVRRRGQEARLRCSPMKGHSHVYWYRQLPEEGLKFMVYLQKENIIDESGMPKERFSAEFPKEGPSILRIQQVVRGDSAAYFCASSPRTGLAGALPDTQYFGPGTRLTVL.

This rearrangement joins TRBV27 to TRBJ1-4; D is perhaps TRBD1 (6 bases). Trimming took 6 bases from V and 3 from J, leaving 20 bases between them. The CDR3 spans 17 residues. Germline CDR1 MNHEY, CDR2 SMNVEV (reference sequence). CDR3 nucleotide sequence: TGTGCCAGCAGCCCTCGGGGGGGGCGAATCTCTAATGAAAAACTGTTTTTT. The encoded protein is CASSPRGGRISNEKLFF.

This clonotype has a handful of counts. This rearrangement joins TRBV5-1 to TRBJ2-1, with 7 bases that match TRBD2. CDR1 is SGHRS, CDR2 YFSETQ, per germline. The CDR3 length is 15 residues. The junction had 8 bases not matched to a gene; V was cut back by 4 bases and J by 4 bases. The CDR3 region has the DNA TGCGCCAGCAGCATAGGGACGGGGGGATACAATGAGCAGTTCTTC. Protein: CASSIGTGGYNEQFF.

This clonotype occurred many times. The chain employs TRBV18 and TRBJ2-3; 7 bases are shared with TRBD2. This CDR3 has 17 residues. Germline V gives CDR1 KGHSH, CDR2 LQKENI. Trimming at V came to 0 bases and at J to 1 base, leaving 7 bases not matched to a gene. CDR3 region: CASSPPSGSGRTDTQYF. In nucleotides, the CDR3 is TGTGCCAGCTCACCACCCTCGGGTAGCGGGCGCACAGATACGCAGTATTTT.

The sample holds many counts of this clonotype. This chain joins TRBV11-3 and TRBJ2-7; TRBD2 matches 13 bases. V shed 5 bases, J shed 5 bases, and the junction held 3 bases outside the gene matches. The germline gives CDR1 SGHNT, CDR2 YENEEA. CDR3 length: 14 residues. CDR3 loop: CASSPGLAGDEQYF. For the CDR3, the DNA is TGTGCCAGCAGCCCTGGACTAGCGGGAGACGAGCAGTACTTC.

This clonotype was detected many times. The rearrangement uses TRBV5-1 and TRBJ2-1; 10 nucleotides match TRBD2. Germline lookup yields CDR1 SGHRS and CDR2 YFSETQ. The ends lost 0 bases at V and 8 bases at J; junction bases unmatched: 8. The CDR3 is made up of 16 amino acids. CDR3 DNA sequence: TGCGCCAGCAGCTTGGGCCTAGCGGGAGTCTCCGATGAGCAGTTCTTC. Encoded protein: CASSLGLAGVSDEQFF.

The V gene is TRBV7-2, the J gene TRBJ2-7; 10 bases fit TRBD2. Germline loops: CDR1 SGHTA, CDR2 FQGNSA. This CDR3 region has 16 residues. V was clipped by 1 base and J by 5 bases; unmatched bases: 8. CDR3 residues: CASSLVSRLAGHEQYF. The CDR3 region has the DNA TGTGCCAGCAGCTTAGTGTCCCGACTAGCGGGCCACGAGCAGTACTTC.

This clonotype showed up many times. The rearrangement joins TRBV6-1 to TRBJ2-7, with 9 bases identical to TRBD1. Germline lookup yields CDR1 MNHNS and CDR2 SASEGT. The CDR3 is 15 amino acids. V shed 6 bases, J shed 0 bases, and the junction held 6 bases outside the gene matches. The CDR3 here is CASSRQGVDSYEQYF. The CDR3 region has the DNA TGTGCCAGCAGCCGACAGGGGGTCGACTCCTACGAGCAGTACTTC.

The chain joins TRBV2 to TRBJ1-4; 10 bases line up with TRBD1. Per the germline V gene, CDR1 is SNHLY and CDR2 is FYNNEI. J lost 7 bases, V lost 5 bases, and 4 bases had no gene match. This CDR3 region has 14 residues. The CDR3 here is CASSYRDRGEKLFF. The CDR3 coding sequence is TGTGCCAGCAGTTACCGGGACAGGGGTGAAAAACTGTTTTTT.

The CDR3 loop reads CASSLQGLEYNEQFF. CDR3 DNA sequence: TGCGCCAGCAGCTTGCAGGGACTGGAGTACAATGAGCAGTTCTTC. The V call is TRBV5-1, the J call TRBJ2-1; perhaps TRBD2 as D (6 bases). CDR3 length: 15 residues. Trimming removed 1 base from V and 4 bases from J, with 12 bases in between. Germline loops: CDR1 SGHRS, CDR2 YFSETQ.

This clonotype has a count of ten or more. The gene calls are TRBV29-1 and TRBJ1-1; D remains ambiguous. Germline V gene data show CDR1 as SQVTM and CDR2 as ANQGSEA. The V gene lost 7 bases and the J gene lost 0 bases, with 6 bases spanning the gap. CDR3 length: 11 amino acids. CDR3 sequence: CSAGVNTEAFF. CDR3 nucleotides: TGCAGCGCGGGAGTGAACACTGAAGCTTTCTTT. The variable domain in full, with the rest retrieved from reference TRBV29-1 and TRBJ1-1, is SAVISQKPSRDICQRGTSLTIQCQVDSQVTMMFWYRQQPGQSLTLIATANQGSEATYESGFVIDKFPISRPNLTFSTLTVSNMSPEDSSIYLCSAGVNTEAFFGQGTRLTVV.

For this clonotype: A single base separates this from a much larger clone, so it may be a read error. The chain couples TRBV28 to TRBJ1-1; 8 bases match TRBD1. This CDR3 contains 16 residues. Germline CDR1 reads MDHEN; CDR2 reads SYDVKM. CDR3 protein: CASSPGRYRGNAEAFF. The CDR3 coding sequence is TGTGCCAGCAGTCCAGGCCGATACAGGGGGAACGCTGAAGCTTTCTTT.

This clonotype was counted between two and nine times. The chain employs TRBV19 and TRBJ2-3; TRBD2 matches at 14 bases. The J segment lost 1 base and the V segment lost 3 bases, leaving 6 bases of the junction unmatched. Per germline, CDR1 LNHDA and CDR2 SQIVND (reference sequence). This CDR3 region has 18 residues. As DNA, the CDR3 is TGTGCCAGTAGTATGCGACTAGCGGGAGGGCCGGGCACAGATACGCAGTATTTT. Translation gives CASSMRLAGGPGTDTQYF.

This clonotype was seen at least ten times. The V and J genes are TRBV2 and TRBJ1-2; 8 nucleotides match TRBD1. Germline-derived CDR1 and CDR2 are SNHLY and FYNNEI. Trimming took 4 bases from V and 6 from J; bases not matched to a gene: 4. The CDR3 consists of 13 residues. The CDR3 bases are TGTGCCAGCAGTGGGACAGGGTTAGATGGCTACACCTTC. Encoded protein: CASSGTGLDGYTF.

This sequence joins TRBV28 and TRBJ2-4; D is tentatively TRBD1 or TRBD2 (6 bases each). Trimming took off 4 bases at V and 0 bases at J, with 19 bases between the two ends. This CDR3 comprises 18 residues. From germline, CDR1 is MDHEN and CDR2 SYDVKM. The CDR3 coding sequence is TGTGCCAGCAGTTCCCGGGGTGGGGGGACACTAGCCAAAAACATTCAGTACTTC. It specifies CASSSRGGGTLAKNIQYF. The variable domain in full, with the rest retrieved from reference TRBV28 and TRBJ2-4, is DVKVTQSSRYLVKRTGEKVFLECVQDMDHENMFWYRQDPGLGLRLIYFSYDVKMKEKGDIPEGYSVSREKKERFSLILESASTNQTSMYLCASSSRGGGTLAKNIQYFGAGTRLSVL.

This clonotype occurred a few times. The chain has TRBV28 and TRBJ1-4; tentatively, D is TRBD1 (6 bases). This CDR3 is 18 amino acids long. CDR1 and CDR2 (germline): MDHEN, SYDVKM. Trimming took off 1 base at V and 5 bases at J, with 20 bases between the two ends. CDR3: CASSLSERRGGWNEKLFF. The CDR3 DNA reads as TGTGCCAGCAGTTTATCAGAGAGGAGGGGGGGATGGAATGAAAAACTGTTTTTT.

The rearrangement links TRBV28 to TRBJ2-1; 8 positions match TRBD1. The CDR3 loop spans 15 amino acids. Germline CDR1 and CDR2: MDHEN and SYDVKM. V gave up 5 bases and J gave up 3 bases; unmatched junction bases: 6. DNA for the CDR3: TGTGCCAGCAGTGAGGACAGGGAGGTCTACAATGAGCAGTTCTTC. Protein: CASSEDREVYNEQFF. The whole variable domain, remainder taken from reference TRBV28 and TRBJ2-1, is DVKVTQSSRYLVKRTGEKVFLECVQDMDHENMFWYRQDPGLGLRLIYFSYDVKMKEKGDIPEGYSVSREKKERFSLILESASTNQTSMYLCASSEDREVYNEQFFGPGTRLTVL.

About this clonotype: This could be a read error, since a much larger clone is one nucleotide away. The CDR3 nucleotides read TGTGCCAGCAGCGAATACAGGGGGGTCACAGGTACGCAGTATTTT. Protein product: CASSEYRGVTGTQYF. This chain joins TRBV12-3 or TRBV12-4 and TRBJ2-3, with TRBD1 identical over 8 bases. CDR3 size: 15 residues.